One sample yielded the 3 T cell receptor beta chains listed below, sequenced in a study of tumour-infiltrating T cells in Burkitt lymphoma. Measured with immunoSEQ multiplex PCR; TCRdb has only the in-frame clones, and not every one. There are roughly 4,200 clones in the sample; 16% occur only once, and roughly 15% lies in the top ten. Sequencing was done on a sample of tumor tissue. The receptors were sampled from a human donor with diffuse large B-cell lymphoma. Some clones in this sample may be carry-over from other donors' samples.

The rearrangement uses TRBV7-6 and TRBJ2-7; D remains unclear. With 6 bases removed from V and 7 bases from J, the gap between germline ends came to 16 bases. CDR1 is SGHVS and CDR2 is FNYEAQ in the germline V gene. The CDR3 contains 13 residues. CDR3 in DNA: TGTGCCAGCAGTCTAGGTGGTTCTGGGGAGCAGTACTTC. Translated: CASSLGGSGEQYF. Full variable domain (remainder filled in from reference TRBV7-6 and TRBJ2-7): GAGVSQSPRYKVTKRGQDVALRCDPISGHVSLYWYRQALGQGPEFLTYFNYEAQQDKSGLPNDRFSAERPEGSISTLTIQRTEQRDSAMYRCASSLGGSGEQYFGPGTRLTVT.

This chain joins TRBV28 and TRBJ1-1, with a possible D match to TRBD1 (5 bases). The CDR3 loop spans 12 amino acids. Germline loops: CDR1 MDHEN, CDR2 SYDVKM. With 7 bases removed from V and 4 bases from J, the gap between germline ends came to 10 bases. The CDR3 sequence: CASTVGGTEAFF. For the CDR3, the DNA is TGTGCCAGCACCGTGGGGGGCACTGAAGCTTTCTTT.

Concerning this clone: Other nucleotide sequences in the sample specify the same CDR3. CDR3 DNA: TGCGCCAGCAGCCAACAGTCCGCCGGCACCGGGGAGCTGTTTTTT. This encodes CASSQQSAGTGELFF. The chain links TRBV4-1 to TRBJ2-2; D call uncertain. The CDR3 has 15 amino acids. Germline V lookup: CDR1 MGHRA, CDR2 YSYEKL. With 2 bases removed from V and 4 bases from J, the gap between germline ends came to 11 bases.